The rows below give T cell receptor beta chains drawn from one sample of a study of T-cell reconstitution after alpha-beta-depleted transplantation in children. From the PCR reads, TCRdb called clonotypes with MiXCR, one entry per CDR3 protein. This sample has some 340,000 distinct CDR3 sequences, with 10% found just once. The sequencing used PBMCs from the stem cell graft donor, collected from the stem cell graft. The receptors originated from a human donor who donated a stem cell graft to a child with acute lymphoblastic leukemia. The CDR3 runs from the conserved cysteine through the conserved F or W. D genes are given only for firm matches. Expanded clones get a size class; other rows say once, few or many, or leave the size out.

TRBJ2-5,NA,many,TRBV7-2,14,TGTGCCAGCAGCTCCCTTCTAGCGCAAGAGACCCAGTACTTC,CASSSLLAQETQYF
TRBJ2-1,NA,NA,TRBV20-1,14,TGCAGTGCTAGATCGGAGAGGGGTTACAATGAGCAGTTCTTC,CSARSERGYNEQFF
TRBJ2-3,TRBD2,many,TRBV27,17,TGTGCCAGCACTCCACCCGCGGCTAGCGGGAGAACAGATACGCAGTATTTT,CASTPPAASGRTDTQYF
TRBJ1-1,TRBD1,few,TRBV5-1,15,TGCGCCAGCAGCTTGATCGGGACAGTGAACACTGAAGCTTTCTTT,CASSLIGTVNTEAFF
TRBJ2-1,NA,NA,TRBV24-1,14,TGTGCCACCAGTGGTGGGGGCTCCTACAATGAGCAGTTCTTC,CATSGGGSYNEQFF
TRBJ1-1,NA,NA,TRBV5-1,20,TGCGCCAGCAGCTTGGCCGAGCCTGACAGTGTACCTCGGAAGAACACTGAAGCTTTCTTT,CASSLAEPDSVPRKNTEAFF
TRBJ1-3,TRBD1,NA,TRBV12-3/TRBV12-4,16,TGTGCCAGCAGTTTGGGACAGGGAAGCTCTGGAAACACCATATATTTT,CASSLGQGSSGNTIYF
TRBJ2-1,TRBD2,few,TRBV12-3/TRBV12-4,20,TGTGCCAGCAGTCGCAGGACTAGCGGGCTCGTGTATGGCTCCTACAATGAGCAGTTCTTC,CASSRRTSGLVYGSYNEQFF
TRBJ2-3,NA,few,TRBV5-1,17,TGCGCCAGCAGCTTGGTCCTACAATATTCTAGCACAGATACGCAGTATTTT,CASSLVLQYSSTDTQYF
TRBJ1-5,NA,NA,TRBV4-2,15,TGTGCCAGCAGCCAAGAGCCTCTCTCCAGGGAGGCCCAGCATTTT,CASSQEPLSREAQHF
TRBJ2-7,NA,few,TRBV28,13,TGTGCCAGCAGTTTAGGACTGCGCGTGGAGCAGTACTTC,CASSLGLRVEQYF